The 7 T cell receptor beta chains below were found in one sample sequenced in a study of cytotoxic CD8 clonotypes in ibrutinib-treated CLL (dated by TCRdb to the early 2020s). The protocol used for the library was the immunoSEQ multiplex PCR assay. Drawn from immuneACCESS, this table holds only the in-frame rearrangements with V and J called that TCRdb kept. Clones are partly lost; checked studies trace under half to an unresolved V gene and leave the rest unexplained. The sample table records approximately 280,000 clones; roughly 76% of these occur just once. The top ten clones comprise about 5.7% of the sample. The sample's time point label is to be understood as: progressive disease on ibrutinib. This specimen consisted of PBMCs, obtained at disease progression, from a patient treated with ibrutinib. The receptors were gathered from a human donor with chronic lymphocytic leukemia.

The rearrangement uses TRBV9 and TRBJ1-4, with D possibly being TRBD1 (6 bases). V was clipped by 4 bases and J by 5 bases, with 15 bases between them. The germline V gene has CDR1 SGDLS and CDR2 YYNGEE. The CDR3 runs to 15 residues. This CDR3 is CASSTGGTMNEKLFF. Written as DNA, the CDR3 is TGTGCCAGCAGCACGGGGGGGACAATGAATGAAAAACTGTTTTTT. Full variable domain (outside the CDR3, taken from reference TRBV9 and TRBJ1-4): DSGVTQTPKHLITATGQRVTLRCSPRSGDLSVYWYQQSLDQGLQFLIQYYNGEERAKGNILERFSAQQFPDLHSELNLSSLELGDSALYFCASSTGGTMNEKLFFGSGTQLSVL.

This clone turned up a few times. The chain's CDR3 is CASRLAGQYGYTF. DNA for the CDR3: TGTGCCAGCCGCCTCGCCGGACAGTATGGCTACACCTTC. The gene calls are TRBV25-1 and TRBJ1-2; D might be TRBD1 (6 bases). This CDR3 is 13 amino acids long. V lost 8 bases and J 5 bases, leaving 15 bases between the germline ends. CDR1 is MGHDK, CDR2 SYGVNS, per germline.

To note about this clone: Other nucleotide sequences in the sample specify the same CDR3. The chain is built from TRBV5-1 and TRBJ1-4; D is undetermined. CDR3 length: 14 residues. The ends were cut back, 1 base at V and 4 bases at J, with 8 bases in the middle. CDR1 and CDR2 from the germline V gene are SGHRS and YFSETQ. DNA of the CDR3: TGCGCCAGCAGCTTGACCGGTTTTAATGAAAAACTGTTTTTT. Its protein product is CASSLTGFNEKLFF.

The chain uses TRBV28 and TRBJ1-4; 7 nucleotides agree with TRBD1. V lost 5 bases and J lost 7; bases outside the gene matches: 4. Germline CDR1 MDHEN, CDR2 SYDVKM. The CDR3 has 13 residues. This CDR3 is CASSPGGREKLFF. In nucleotides, the CDR3 is TGTGCCAGCAGTCCAGGGGGGCGTGAAAAACTGTTTTTT.

This clone has only a few counts. The chain is built from TRBV19 and TRBJ2-7; 9 bases fit TRBD1. V shed 3 bases and J 6 bases; nucleotides not matched to a gene: 9. Per germline, CDR1 LNHDA and CDR2 SQIVND (reference sequence). This CDR3 is 15 amino acids long. As DNA, the CDR3 is TGTGCCAGTAGTATTGCCGACAGGGGGTCAGGCGAGCAGTACTTC. Residues: CASSIADRGSGEQYF.

The chain has TRBV18 and TRBJ2-5; D is undetermined. Trimming stripped 3 bases from V and 7 bases from J, with 9 bases between. The CDR3 is 12 residues long. Germline CDR1 is KGHSH and CDR2 is LQKENI. In nucleotides, the CDR3 is TGTGCCAGCTCACCGGGTTCTGGGACCCAGTACTTC. The encoded protein is CASSPGSGTQYF.

The chain uses TRBV29-1 and TRBJ1-1; D perhaps matches TRBD1 (5 bases). The CDR3 runs 14 residues. V was shortened by 4 bases and J by 1 base, with 13 bases between the two germline ends. CDR1 is SQVTM, CDR2 ANQGSEA, per germline. In DNA form, the CDR3 reads TGCAGCGTTGTAACAGGCGCCGGGAACACTGAAGCTTTCTTT. It translates to CSVVTGAGNTEAFF.